The text below deals with one TCR beta chain. The record originates from a study of blood T cell repertoires in COVID-19. Looking at the study overall: PBMCs, B-cell-depleted T cells, or T cells provided the cDNA or gDNA that made up the material.

The CDR3 length is 14 residues. The ends were cut back, 3 bases at V and 1 base at J, with 9 bases in the middle. CDR1 is LNHNV, CDR2 YYDKDF, per germline (reference sequence). Measured with immunoSEQ multiplex PCR; TCRdb has only the in-frame clones, and not every one. Among roughly 410,000 clones listed, about 89% were seen once. The chain is built from TRBV15 and TRBJ1-1; TRBD1 might be the D (5 bases). This receptor was obtained from a woman between 55 and 75 years old with COVID-19, enrolled during active disease. The sequencing sample was made of peripheral blood. This CDR3 is CATSSQGQNTEAFF. CDR3 sequence (DNA): TGTGCCACCAGCAGCCAGGGTCAGAACACTGAAGCTTTCTTT.